The 14 T cell receptor beta chains below were found in one sample sequenced in a study of blood T cell repertoires in COVID-19. Sequencing used immunoSEQ multiplex PCR; TCRdb keeps in-frame clones, though not all of them. The sample includes roughly 200,000 clones, 70% to 90% of them seen just once. Sequencing was done on a sample of peripheral blood. These TCRs come from a man aged 55 to 69 with acute or convalescent COVID-19.

The rearrangement uses TRBV29-1 and TRBJ2-3, with TRBD2 as a possible D gene (6 bases). This CDR3 is 16 amino acids long. The V and J ends lost 5 bases and 4 bases respectively, with 22 bases between them. Per germline, CDR1 SQVTM and CDR2 ANQGSEA. Here the CDR3 reads CSVLKKGTVRADTQYF. Here the CDR3 DNA reads TGCAGCGTTTTAAAAAAAGGGACTGTCCGGGCAGATACGCAGTATTTT.

This chain connects TRBV27 to TRBJ2-7, with D possibly TRBD2 on 6 matching bases. The germline V gene encodes CDR1 MNHEY and CDR2 SMNVEV (reference sequence). The V end was cut by 6 bases, the J end by 0 bases, with 15 bases between. The CDR3 has 15 amino acids. The chain's CDR3 is CASSIRELSSYEQYF. The CDR3 DNA reads as TGTGCCAGCAGCATCCGGGAGCTATCCTCCTACGAGCAGTACTTC.

The chain is built from TRBV28 and TRBJ1-1; 9 bases map to TRBD1. Trimming at V came to 5 bases and at J to 3 bases, leaving 4 bases not matched to a gene. The germline CDR1 and CDR2 sequences are MDHEN and SYDVKM. The CDR3 consists of 14 residues. The DNA for the CDR3 is TGTGCCAGCAGTCCACAGGGGGCTGACACTGAAGCTTTCTTT. The encoded protein is CASSPQGADTEAFF.

The chain links TRBV9 to TRBJ1-1; 8 nucleotides agree with TRBD1. Germline CDR1 is SGDLS and CDR2 is YYNGEE. There are 16 residues in the CDR3. V was clipped by 3 bases and J by 5 bases; unmatched bases: 12. The chain's CDR3 is CASSADQTGVGTEAFF. For the CDR3, the DNA is TGTGCCAGCAGCGCAGATCAGACAGGGGTTGGAACTGAAGCTTTCTTT.

This chain connects TRBV28 to TRBJ1-4; TRBD1 aligns across 12 bases. Losses at the gene ends were 2 bases for V and 2 bases for J; bases not matched to a gene: 6. The CDR3 covers 18 residues. Germline V CDR1 and CDR2: MDHEN, SYDVKM. CDR3 in amino acids: CASSLIGGQGATNEKLFF. The CDR3 region has the DNA TGTGCCAGCAGTTTAATTGGGGGACAGGGGGCTACTAATGAAAAACTGTTTTTT.

This chain uses TRBV2 with TRBJ2-3; 8 bases fit TRBD1. The CDR3 length is 14 residues. The V gene's germline CDR1 is SNHLY and CDR2 FYNNEI. V was pared by 5 bases and J by 5 bases, with 6 bases of the junction left unmatched. The CDR3 bases are TGTGCCAGCAGTTCCGACAGGGGTAAAGATACGCAGTATTTT. Protein: CASSSDRGKDTQYF.

This chain uses TRBV6-6 with TRBJ2-2; 13 positions agree with TRBD2. In germline, CDR1 is MNHNY, CDR2 SVGAGI (reference sequence). V lost 7 bases and J lost 6; bases outside the gene matches: 8. CDR3 length: 16 residues. The CDR3 region has the DNA TGTGCCAGCAAAACGGGGACTAGCGGGGTCGCCGGGGAGCTGTTTTTT. Translation: CASKTGTSGVAGELFF.

This chain uses TRBV24-1 with TRBJ2-1, with TRBD2 as a possible D gene (6 bases). Germline V gives CDR1 KGHDR, CDR2 SFDVKD. V was cut by 4 bases and J by 9 bases, with 15 bases left in between. The CDR3 runs 14 residues. Here the CDR3 reads CATSERGRNGEQFF. In DNA form, the CDR3 reads TGTGCCACCAGTGAGCGGGGTCGAAATGGTGAGCAGTTCTTC.

J is TRBJ1-5 and V is TRBV19; 7 positions agree with TRBD1. CDR1 LNHDA and CDR2 SQIVND come from the germline V gene (reference sequence). The V segment lost 3 bases and the J segment 6 bases; nucleotides outside the gene matches: 5. This CDR3 contains 14 residues. The CDR3 here is CASSIVAGGQPQHF. In DNA, the CDR3 is TGTGCCAGTAGTATCGTGGCAGGGGGTCAGCCCCAGCATTTT.

This clone showed up just once. The rearrangement joins TRBV6-5 to TRBJ1-4; 9 bases match TRBD1. This CDR3 contains 14 residues. With V trimmed by 6 bases and J by 8 bases, 7 bases remained unmatched. Germline values: CDR1 MNHEY, CDR2 SVGAGI. The CDR3, as DNA: TGTGCCAGCAGGGCGACAGGGGGTGGGGAAAAACTGTTTTTT. This sequence encodes CASRATGGGEKLFF.

This clone is a singleton in its sample. The genes are TRBV28 and TRBJ2-7, with 11 bases aligning to TRBD2. Germline assignment: CDR1 MDHEN and CDR2 SYDVKM. With 4 bases clipped from V and 4 bases from J, the junction kept 6 bases outside the gene matches. The CDR3 totals 15 residues. The DNA of the CDR3 is TGTGCCAGCAGTTGGGCTAGCGGGGGGCGGTACGAGCAGTACTTC. The encoded protein is CASSWASGGRYEQYF.

V is TRBV5-1 and J is TRBJ2-1; D ambiguous. Germline assignment: CDR1 SGHRS and CDR2 YFSETQ. The CDR3 spans 13 residues. V lost 2 bases and J lost 6, with 9 bases in between. CDR3: CASSLSRVNEQFF. CDR3 DNA: TGCGCCAGCAGCTTATCACGCGTCAATGAGCAGTTCTTC. Variable domain in full (rest from reference TRBV5-1 and TRBJ2-1): KAGVTQTPRYLIKTRGQQVTLSCSPISGHRSVSWYQQTPGQGLQFLFEYFSETQRNKGNFPGRFSGRQFSNSRSEMNVSTLELGDSALYLCASSLSRVNEQFFGPGTRLTVL.

The gene calls are TRBV27 and TRBJ2-6; tentative D call: TRBD1 (6 bases). The ends were cut back, 4 bases at V and 1 base at J, with 8 bases in the middle. Germline V gives CDR1 MNHEY, CDR2 SMNVEV (reference sequence). The CDR3 has 15 amino acids. CDR3 amino acids: CASSSRGSGANVLTF. The CDR3 DNA follows: TGTGCCAGCAGTTCGAGGGGGTCTGGGGCCAACGTCCTGACTTTC.

The chain combines TRBV7-2 with TRBJ1-2, with TRBD1 identical over 9 bases. V shed 5 bases, J shed 0 bases, and the junction held 7 bases outside the gene matches. CDR1 and CDR2 (germline): SGHTA, FQGNSA. The CDR3 is made up of 16 amino acids. The CDR3 DNA follows: TGTGCCAGCAGCCCAGGTGGGACAGGGACTAACTATGGCTACACCTTC. Translating gives CASSPGGTGTNYGYTF.